This T cell receptor (beta chain) was profiled in a study of blood T cells in healthy people across ages. The ends were cut back, 5 bases at V and 3 bases at J, with 11 bases in the middle. Looked up from germline, CDR1 is SGHTA and CDR2 is FQGNSA. The CDR3 has 13 amino acids. This clonotype was observed many times. Antigen specificity is unknown. A second roughly 7 to 11 cycle PCR used barcoded and J-beta primers. A template-switch adaptor containing 12 random nucleotides labeled each cDNA molecule. There were at least 3 million CDR3-containing paired-end reads obtained from each sample. TCRdb re-analysed the 5' RACE reads in MiXCR, keeping a single row per CDR3 protein. This sample has 1.8 million or so distinct CDR3 sequences, with 39% found just once. Broader study findings: Roughly linear declines in TCR beta diversity per million T cells occurred with age.

The clonotype originates from a human donor in good health. Sequencing was done on a sample of blood. The chain employs TRBV7-2 and TRBJ2-7; possible D gene TRBD1, 6 bases. CDR3 sequence (DNA): TGTGCCAGCAGCCCTCAACAGGGCTACGAGCAGTACTTC. Amino acid sequence: CASSPQQGYEQYF.